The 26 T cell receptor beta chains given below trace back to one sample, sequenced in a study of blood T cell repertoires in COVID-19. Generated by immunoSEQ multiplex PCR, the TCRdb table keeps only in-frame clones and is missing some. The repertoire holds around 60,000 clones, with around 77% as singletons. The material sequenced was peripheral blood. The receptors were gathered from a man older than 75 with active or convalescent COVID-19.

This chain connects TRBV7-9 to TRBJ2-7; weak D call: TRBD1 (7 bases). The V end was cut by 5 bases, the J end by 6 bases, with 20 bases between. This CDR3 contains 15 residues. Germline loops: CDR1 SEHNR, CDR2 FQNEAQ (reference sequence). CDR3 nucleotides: TGTGCCAGCAGCCTCCGTATCCAGGGGGGTAGCGAGCAGTACTTC. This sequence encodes CASSLRIQGGSEQYF.

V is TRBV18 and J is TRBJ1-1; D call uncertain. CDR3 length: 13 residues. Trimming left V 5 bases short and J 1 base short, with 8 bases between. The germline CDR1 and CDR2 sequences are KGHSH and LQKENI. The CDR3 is CASSENQNTEAFF. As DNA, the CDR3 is TGTGCCAGCTCAGAGAACCAGAACACTGAAGCTTTCTTT.

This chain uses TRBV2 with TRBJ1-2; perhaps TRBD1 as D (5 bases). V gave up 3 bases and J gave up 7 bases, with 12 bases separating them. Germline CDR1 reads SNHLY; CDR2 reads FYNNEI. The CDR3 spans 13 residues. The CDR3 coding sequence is TGTGCCAGCAGTGAGCAGGGCCACGGTGGCTACACCTTC. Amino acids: CASSEQGHGGYTF. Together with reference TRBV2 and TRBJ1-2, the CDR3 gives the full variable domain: EPEVTQTPSHQVTQMGQEVILRCVPISNHLYFYWYRQILGQKVEFLVSFYNNEISEKSEIFDDQFSVERPDGSNFTLKIRSTKLEDSAMYFCASSEQGHGGYTFGSGTRLTVV.

As DNA, the CDR3 is TGTGCCAGCAACCTGGTTAGCGGGAGGGAGACCCAGTACTTC. Translating gives CASNLVSGRETQYF. This chain connects TRBV28 to TRBJ2-5; 10 bases are shared with TRBD2. The V gene's germline CDR1 is MDHEN and CDR2 SYDVKM. V shed 7 bases, J shed 5 bases, and the junction held 7 bases outside the gene matches. The CDR3 consists of 14 residues.

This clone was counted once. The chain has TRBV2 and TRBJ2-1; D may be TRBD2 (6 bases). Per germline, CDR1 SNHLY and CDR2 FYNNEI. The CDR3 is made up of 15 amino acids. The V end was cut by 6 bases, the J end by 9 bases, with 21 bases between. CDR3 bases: TGTGCCAGCAGACCTCGGAGGGAGACTCGATTTGAGCAGTTCTTC. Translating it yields CASRPRRETRFEQFF.

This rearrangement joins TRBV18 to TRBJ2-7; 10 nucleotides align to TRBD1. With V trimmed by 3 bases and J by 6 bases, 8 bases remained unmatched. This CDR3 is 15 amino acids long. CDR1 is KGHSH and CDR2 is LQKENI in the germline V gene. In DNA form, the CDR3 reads TGTGCCAGCTCACCTACCGGGACAGGGGACACCGAGCAGTACTTC. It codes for CASSPTGTGDTEQYF.

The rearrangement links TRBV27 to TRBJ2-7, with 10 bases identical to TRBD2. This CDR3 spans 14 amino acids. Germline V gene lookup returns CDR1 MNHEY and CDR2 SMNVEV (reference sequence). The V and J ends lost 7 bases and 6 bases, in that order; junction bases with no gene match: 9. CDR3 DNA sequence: TGTGCCAGCAAAGCGAGCGGGAGGGCCTCCGAGCAGTACTTC. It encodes CASKASGRASEQYF.

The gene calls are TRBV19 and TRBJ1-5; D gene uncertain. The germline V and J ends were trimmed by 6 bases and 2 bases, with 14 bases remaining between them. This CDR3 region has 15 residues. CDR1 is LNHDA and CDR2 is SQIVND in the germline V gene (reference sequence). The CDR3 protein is CASRRQEGGNQPQHF. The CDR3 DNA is TGTGCCAGTAGGCGGCAGGAGGGAGGCAATCAGCCCCAGCATTTT.

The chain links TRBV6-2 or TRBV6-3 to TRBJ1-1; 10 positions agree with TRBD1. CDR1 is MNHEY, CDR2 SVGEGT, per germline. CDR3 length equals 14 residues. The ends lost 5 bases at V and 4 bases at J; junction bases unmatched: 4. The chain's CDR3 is CASSPTGGSTEAFF. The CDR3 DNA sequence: TGTGCCAGCAGTCCGACAGGGGGCAGCACTGAAGCTTTCTTT.

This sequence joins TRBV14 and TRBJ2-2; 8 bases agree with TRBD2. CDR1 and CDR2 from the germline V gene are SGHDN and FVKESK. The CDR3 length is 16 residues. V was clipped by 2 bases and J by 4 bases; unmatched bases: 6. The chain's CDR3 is CASSQISGRGTGELFF. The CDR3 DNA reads TGTGCCAGCAGCCAAATATCCGGGAGGGGCACCGGGGAGCTGTTTTTT.

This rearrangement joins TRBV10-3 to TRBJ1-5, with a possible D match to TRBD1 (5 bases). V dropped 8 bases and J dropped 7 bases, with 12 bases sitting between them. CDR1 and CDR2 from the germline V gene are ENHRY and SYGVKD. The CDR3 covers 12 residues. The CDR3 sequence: CAIGHDGQPQHF. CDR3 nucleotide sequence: TGTGCCATCGGACACGACGGGCAGCCCCAGCATTTT.

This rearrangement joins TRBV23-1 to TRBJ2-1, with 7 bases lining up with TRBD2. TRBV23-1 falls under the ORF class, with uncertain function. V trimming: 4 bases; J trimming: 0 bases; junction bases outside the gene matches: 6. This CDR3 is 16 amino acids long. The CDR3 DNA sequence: TGCGCCAGCAGTCCCCATGGGACTATCTCCTACAATGAGCAGTTCTTC. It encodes CASSPHGTISYNEQFF.

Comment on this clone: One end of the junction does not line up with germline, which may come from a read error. The CDR3 nucleotides read TGTGCTAGCAGCCACCACCCGACAGGCTTCGTGTATGGCTACACCTTC. Translating gives CASSHHPTGFVYGYTF. The V gene is TRBV7-7, the J gene TRBJ1-2, with a tentative D call TRBD1 (6 bases). The CDR3 loop spans 16 amino acids. Germline lookup yields CDR1 SSHAT and CDR2 FNYEAQ (reference sequence).

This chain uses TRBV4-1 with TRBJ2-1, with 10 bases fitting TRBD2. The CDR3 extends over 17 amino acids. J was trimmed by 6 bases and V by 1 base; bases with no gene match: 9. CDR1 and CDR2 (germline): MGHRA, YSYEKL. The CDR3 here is CASSQARLAGPTNEQFF. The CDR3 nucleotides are TGCGCCAGCAGCCAAGCCAGACTAGCGGGTCCCACCAATGAGCAGTTCTTC.

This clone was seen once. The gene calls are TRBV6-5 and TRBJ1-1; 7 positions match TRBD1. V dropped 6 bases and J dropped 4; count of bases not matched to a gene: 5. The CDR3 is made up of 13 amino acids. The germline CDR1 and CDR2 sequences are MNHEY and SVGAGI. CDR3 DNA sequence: TGTGCCAGCAGCCTACAGGGGTTCACTGAAGCTTTCTTT. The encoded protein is CASSLQGFTEAFF.

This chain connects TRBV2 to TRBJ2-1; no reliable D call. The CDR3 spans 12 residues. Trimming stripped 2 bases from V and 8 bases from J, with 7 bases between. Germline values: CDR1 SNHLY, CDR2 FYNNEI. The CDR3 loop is CASSEFSDEQFF. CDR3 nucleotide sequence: TGTGCCAGCAGTGAATTCAGCGATGAGCAGTTCTTC.

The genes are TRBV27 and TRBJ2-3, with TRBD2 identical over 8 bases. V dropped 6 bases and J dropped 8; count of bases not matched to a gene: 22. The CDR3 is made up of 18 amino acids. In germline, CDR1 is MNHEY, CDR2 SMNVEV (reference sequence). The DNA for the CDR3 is TGTGCCAGCAGAACTAGCGGACTCAGTTTACTGGACTTGGGTACGCAGTATTTT. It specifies CASRTSGLSLLDLGTQYF.

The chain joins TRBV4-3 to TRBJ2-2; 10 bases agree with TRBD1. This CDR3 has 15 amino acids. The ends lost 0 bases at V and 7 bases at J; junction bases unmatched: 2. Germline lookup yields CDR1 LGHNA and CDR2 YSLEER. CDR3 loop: CASSQEGQGHGELFF. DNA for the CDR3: TGCGCCAGCAGCCAAGAGGGACAGGGGCACGGGGAGCTGTTTTTT.

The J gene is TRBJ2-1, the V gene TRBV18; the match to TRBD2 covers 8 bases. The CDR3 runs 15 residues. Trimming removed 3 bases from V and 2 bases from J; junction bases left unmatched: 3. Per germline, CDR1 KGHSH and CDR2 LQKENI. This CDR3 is CASSPREGAYNEQFF. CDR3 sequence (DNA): TGTGCCAGCTCACCCCGGGAGGGGGCCTACAATGAGCAGTTCTTC. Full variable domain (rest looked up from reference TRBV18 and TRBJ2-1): NAGVMQNPRHLVRRRGQEARLRCSPMKGHSHVYWYRQLPEEGLKFMVYLQKENIIDESGMPKERFSAEFPKEGPSILRIQQVVRGDSAAYFCASSPREGAYNEQFFGPGTRLTVL.

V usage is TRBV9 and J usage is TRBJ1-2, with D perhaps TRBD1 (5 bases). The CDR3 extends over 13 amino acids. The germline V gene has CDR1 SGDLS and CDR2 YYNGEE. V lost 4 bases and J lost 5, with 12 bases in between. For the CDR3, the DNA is TGTGCCAGCAGCCTGGGGGAGGGGTATGGCTACACCTTC. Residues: CASSLGEGYGYTF.

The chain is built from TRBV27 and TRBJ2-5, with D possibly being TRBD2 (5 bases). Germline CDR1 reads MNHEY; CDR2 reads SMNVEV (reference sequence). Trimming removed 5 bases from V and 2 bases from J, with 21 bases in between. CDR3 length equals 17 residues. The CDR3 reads CASSLHGVGWRQETQYF. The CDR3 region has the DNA TGTGCCAGCAGTCTGCACGGGGTGGGGTGGCGGCAAGAGACCCAGTACTTC.

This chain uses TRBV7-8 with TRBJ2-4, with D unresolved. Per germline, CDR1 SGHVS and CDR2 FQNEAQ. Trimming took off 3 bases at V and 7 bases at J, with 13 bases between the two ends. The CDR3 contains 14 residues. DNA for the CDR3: TGTGCCAGCAGCTTTTGGGTTAGCCCTAACATTCAGTACTTC. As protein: CASSFWVSPNIQYF.

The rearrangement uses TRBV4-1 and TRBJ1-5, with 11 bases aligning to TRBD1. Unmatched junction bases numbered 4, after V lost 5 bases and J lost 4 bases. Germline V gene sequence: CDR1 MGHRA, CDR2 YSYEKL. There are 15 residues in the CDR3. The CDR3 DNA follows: TGCGCCAGCAGCTGGGGACAGGGGGTAAATCAGCCCCAGCATTTT. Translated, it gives CASSWGQGVNQPQHF.

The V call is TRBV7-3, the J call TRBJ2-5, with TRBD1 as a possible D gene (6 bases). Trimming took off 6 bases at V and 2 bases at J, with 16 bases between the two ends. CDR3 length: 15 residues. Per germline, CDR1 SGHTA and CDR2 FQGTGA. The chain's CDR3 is CASSSQPGQQETQYF. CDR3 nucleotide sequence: TGTGCCAGCAGTTCACAGCCGGGACAACAAGAGACCCAGTACTTC.

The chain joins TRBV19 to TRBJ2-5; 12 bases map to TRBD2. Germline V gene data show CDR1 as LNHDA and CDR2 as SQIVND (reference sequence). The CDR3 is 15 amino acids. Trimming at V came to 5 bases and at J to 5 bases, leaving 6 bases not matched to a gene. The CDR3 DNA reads TGTGCCAGTAGTCTAGCGGGAGGGCCTTTGGAGACCCAGTACTTC. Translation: CASSLAGGPLETQYF.

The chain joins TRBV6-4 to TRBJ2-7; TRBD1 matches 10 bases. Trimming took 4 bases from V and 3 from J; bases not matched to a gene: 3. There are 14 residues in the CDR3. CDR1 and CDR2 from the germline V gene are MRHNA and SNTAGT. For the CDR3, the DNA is TGTGCCAGCAGTGTGACAGGGGGCGACTACGAGCAGTACTTC. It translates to CASSVTGGDYEQYF.